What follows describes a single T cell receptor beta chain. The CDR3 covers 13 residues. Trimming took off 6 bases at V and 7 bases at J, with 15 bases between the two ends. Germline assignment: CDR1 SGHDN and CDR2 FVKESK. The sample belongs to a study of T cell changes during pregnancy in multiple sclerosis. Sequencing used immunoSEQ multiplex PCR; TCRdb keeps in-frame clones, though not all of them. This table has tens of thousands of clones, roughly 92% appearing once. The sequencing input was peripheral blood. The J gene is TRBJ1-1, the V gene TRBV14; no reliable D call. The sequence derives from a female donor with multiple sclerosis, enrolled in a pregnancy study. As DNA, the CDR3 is TGTGCCAGCAGTCCGTTTGGGGTAGATGAAGCTTTCTTT. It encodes CASSPFGVDEAFF.